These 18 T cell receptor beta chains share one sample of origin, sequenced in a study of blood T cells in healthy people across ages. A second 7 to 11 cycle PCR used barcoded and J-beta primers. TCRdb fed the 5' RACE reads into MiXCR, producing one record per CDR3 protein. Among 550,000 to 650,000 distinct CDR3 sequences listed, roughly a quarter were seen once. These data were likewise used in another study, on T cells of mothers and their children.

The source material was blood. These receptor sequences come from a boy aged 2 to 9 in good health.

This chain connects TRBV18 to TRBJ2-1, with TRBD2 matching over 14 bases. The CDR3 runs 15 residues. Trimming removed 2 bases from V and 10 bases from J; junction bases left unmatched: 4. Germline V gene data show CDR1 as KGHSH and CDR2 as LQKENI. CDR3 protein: CASSPSGLAGEEQFF. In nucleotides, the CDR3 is TGTGCCAGCTCACCATCGGGACTAGCGGGAGAAGAGCAGTTCTTC.

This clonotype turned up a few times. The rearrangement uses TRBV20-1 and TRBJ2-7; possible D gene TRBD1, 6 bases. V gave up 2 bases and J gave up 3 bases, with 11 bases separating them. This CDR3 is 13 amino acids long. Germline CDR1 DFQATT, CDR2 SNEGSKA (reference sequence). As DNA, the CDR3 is TGCAGTGCTAGACAGGGGATTAGCTACGAGCAGTACTTC. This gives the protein CSARQGISYEQYF.

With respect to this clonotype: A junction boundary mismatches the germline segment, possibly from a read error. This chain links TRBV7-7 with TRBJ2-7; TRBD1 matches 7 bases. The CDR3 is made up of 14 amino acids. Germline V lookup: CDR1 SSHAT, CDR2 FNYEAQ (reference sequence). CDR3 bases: TGTGCTAGCAGCTTAAGGACAGGTTTTGACGAGCAGTACTTC. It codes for CASSLRTGFDEQYF.

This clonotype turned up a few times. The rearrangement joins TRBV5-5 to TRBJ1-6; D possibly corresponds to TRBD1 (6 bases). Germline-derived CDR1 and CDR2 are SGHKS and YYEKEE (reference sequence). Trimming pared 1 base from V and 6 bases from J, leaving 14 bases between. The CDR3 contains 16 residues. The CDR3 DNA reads TGTGCCAGCAGCTTGTCGGCAGGGGTATCTAATTCACCCCTCCACTTT. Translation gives CASSLSAGVSNSPLHF.

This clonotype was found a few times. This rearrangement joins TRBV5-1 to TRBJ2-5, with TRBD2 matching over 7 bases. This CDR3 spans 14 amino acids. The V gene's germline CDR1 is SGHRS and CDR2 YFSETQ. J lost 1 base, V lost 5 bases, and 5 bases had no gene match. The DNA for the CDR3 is TGCGCCAGCAGGGACGGGGGGACCCAAGAGACCCAGTACTTC. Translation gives CASRDGGTQETQYF.

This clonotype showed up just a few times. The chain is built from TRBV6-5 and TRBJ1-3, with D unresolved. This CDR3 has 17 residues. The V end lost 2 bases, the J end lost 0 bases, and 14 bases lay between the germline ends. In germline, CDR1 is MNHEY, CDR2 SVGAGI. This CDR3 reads CASSYGTGFSSGNTIYF. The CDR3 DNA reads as TGTGCCAGCAGTTACGGCACGGGCTTTAGCTCTGGAAACACCATATATTTT.

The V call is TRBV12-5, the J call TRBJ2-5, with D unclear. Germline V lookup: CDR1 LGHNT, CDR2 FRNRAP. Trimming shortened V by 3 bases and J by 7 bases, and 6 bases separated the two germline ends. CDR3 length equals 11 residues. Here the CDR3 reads CASGFSATQYF. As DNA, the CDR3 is TGTGCTAGTGGTTTTAGTGCGACCCAGTACTTC.

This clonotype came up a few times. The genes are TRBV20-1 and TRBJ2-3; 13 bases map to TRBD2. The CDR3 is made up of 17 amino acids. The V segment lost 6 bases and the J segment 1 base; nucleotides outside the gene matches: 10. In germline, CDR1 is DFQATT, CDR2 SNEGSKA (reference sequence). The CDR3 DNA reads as TGCAGTGCAGGGACTAGCGGGACCCTCTCTCGCACAGATACGCAGTATTTT. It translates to CSAGTSGTLSRTDTQYF.

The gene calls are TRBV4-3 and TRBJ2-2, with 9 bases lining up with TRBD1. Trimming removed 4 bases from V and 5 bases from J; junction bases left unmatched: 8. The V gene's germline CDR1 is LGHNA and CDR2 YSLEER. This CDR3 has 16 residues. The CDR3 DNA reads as TGCGCCAGCAGCCCCGACGGACAGGGGAGAACCGGGGAGCTGTTTTTT. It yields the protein CASSPDGQGRTGELFF.

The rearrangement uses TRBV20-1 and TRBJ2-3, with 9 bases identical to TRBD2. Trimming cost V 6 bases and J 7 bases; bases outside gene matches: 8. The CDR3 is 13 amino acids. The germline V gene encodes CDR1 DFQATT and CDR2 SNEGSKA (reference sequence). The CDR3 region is CSALAGALNTQYF. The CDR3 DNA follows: TGCAGTGCATTAGCGGGGGCGCTAAATACGCAGTATTTT.

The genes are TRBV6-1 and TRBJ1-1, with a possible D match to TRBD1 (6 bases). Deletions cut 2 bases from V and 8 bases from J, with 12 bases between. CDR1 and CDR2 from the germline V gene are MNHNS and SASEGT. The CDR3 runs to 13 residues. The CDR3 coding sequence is TGTGCCAGCAGTGAACCGTCAGGGGACGAAGCTTTCTTT. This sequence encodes CASSEPSGDEAFF.

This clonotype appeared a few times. The DNA of the CDR3 is TGTGCCAGCAGCTACGGACTAGCGGGGGCCCGAGAGACCCAGTACTTC. Its translation: CASSYGLAGARETQYF. The chain couples TRBV5-4 to TRBJ2-5, with TRBD2 matching over 13 bases. V was clipped by 3 bases and J by 4 bases; unmatched bases: 6. Germline CDR1 and CDR2: SGHNT and YYREEE (reference sequence). The CDR3 is 16 amino acids.

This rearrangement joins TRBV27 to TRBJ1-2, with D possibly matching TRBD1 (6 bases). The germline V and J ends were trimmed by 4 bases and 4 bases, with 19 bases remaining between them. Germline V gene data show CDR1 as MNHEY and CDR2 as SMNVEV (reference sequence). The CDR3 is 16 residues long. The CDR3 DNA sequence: TGTGCCAGCAGTTCCAACCTTTCAGGGGAGTTCTATGGCTACACCTTC. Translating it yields CASSSNLSGEFYGYTF.

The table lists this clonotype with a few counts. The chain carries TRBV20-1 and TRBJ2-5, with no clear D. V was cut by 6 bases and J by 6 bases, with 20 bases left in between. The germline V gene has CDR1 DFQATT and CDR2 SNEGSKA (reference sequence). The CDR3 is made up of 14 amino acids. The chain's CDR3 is CSAPRALTLKTQYF. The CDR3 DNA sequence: TGCAGTGCCCCTAGGGCACTCACCTTGAAGACCCAGTACTTC.

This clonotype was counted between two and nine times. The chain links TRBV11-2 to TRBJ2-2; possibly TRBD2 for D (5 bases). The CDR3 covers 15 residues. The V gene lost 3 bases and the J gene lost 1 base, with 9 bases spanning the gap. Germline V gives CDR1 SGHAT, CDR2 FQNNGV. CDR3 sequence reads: CASSFFRGNTGELFF. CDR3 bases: TGTGCCAGCAGCTTCTTTCGGGGGAACACCGGGGAGCTGTTTTTT.

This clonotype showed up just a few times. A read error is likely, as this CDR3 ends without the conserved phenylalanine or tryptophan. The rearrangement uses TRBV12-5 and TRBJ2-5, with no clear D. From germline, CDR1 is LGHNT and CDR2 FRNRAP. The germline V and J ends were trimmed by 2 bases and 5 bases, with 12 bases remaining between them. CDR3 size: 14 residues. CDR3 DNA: TGTGCTAGTGGTTTGTCCGGACCCCAGGAGACCCAGTACCTC. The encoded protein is CASGLSGPQETQYL.

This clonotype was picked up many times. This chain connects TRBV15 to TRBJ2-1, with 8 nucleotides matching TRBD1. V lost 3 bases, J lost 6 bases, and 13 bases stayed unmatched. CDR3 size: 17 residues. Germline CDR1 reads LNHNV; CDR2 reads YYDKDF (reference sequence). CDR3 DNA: TGTGCCACCAGCAGCGAGAGACTGGACAGGGTCGGCAATGAGCAGTTCTTC. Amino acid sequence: CATSSERLDRVGNEQFF.

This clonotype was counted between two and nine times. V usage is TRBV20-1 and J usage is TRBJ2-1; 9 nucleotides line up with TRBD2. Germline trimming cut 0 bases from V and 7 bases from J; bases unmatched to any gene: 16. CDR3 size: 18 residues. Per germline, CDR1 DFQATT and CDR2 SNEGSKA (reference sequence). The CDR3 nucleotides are TGCAGTGCTAGAGATCGCAGTGGGAACGGCGGGAGGGCGAATGAGCAGTTCTTC. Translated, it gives CSARDRSGNGGRANEQFF.